The 21 T cell receptor beta chains below all came from one sample that was sequenced in a study of T cells in Graves' hyperthyroidism and ophthalmopathy. From RNA transcripts, TCR beta CDR3 regions were amplified. HTBI primers were the set used in a first-round RT-PCR of the TCR CDR3. MiXCR was run by TCRdb on the multiplex PCR reads, yielding one entry per CDR3 protein. The sample contains around 360,000 distinct CDR3 sequences, approximately 16% of which appear only once. Sequencing was carried out using blood. These receptors were taken from a woman aged 60-70 years with Graves' ophthalmopathy.

The rearrangement uses TRBV7-9 and TRBJ2-1; 10 bases align to TRBD2. The CDR3 covers 13 residues. Looked up from germline, CDR1 is SEHNR and CDR2 is FQNEAQ (reference sequence). Trimming removed 6 bases from V and 8 bases from J; junction bases left unmatched: 4. The CDR3 here is CASRRTSGDEQFF. CDR3 sequence (DNA): TGTGCCAGCAGGAGGACTAGCGGAGATGAGCAGTTCTTC.

This chain uses TRBV20-1 with TRBJ2-5, with 16 positions matching TRBD2. The CDR3 length is 18 residues. V lost 5 bases, J lost 3 bases, and 12 bases stayed unmatched. Germline V CDR1 and CDR2: DFQATT, SNEGSKA (reference sequence). This chain's CDR3 is CSALRGLAGGPWEETQYF. Written as DNA, the CDR3 is TGCAGTGCTTTAAGGGGACTAGCGGGAGGGCCGTGGGAAGAGACCCAGTACTTC.

A remark on this clonotype: A much larger clone lies a single base off, so this may be a read error. The genes are TRBV5-8 and TRBJ2-1, with D possibly matching TRBD2 (6 bases). Germline V lookup: CDR1 SGHTS, CDR2 YDEGEE. This CDR3 has 13 amino acids. CDR3 in DNA: TGTGCCACCAGCTTGCGGGAAAACAATGAGCAGTTCTTC. Protein: CATSLRENNEQFF. The full variable domain, completed using reference TRBV5-8 and TRBJ2-1, is EAGVTQSPTHLIKTRGQQATLRCSPISGHTSVYWYQQALGLGLQFLLWYDEGEERNRGNFPPRFSGRQFPNYSSELNVNALELEDSALYLCATSLRENNEQFFGPGTRLTVL.

This rearrangement joins TRBV4-1 to TRBJ2-5; D might be TRBD1 or TRBD2, each matching 5 bases. V lost 3 bases, J lost 1 base, and 9 bases lay in between. The CDR3 extends over 14 amino acids. Germline V lookup: CDR1 MGHRA, CDR2 YSYEKL. The CDR3 DNA reads as TGCGCCAGCAGCCAGTCTGGGGGCCAAGAGACCCAGTACTTC. As protein: CASSQSGGQETQYF.

To note about this clonotype: This clone may be a read error of a much larger clone one base away. This chain connects TRBV12-3 or TRBV12-4 to TRBJ1-6, with D possibly being TRBD1 (5 bases). This CDR3 has 14 amino acids. V was trimmed by 6 bases and J by 9 bases, leaving 15 bases between them. CDR3 protein: CASSYGVRGSPLHF. In nucleotides, the CDR3 is TGTGCCAGCAGCTACGGGGTTAGGGGTTCACCCCTCCACTTT.

This clonotype was counted a few times. The chain uses TRBV6-1 and TRBJ2-7; a weak D match, TRBD1 (5 bases). Germline CDR1 MNHNS, CDR2 SASEGT. V lost 6 bases, J lost 4 bases, and 16 bases lay in between. CDR3 size: 14 residues. The CDR3 protein is CASRGQGKGYEQYF. In nucleotides, the CDR3 is TGTGCCAGCAGGGGCCAGGGAAAGGGTTACGAGCAGTACTTC.

This clonotype was recorded at least ten times. The rearrangement uses TRBV6-1 and TRBJ1-1; possible D gene TRBD1, 6 bases. From germline, CDR1 is MNHNS and CDR2 SASEGT. CDR3 length equals 14 residues. V dropped 5 bases and J dropped 4 bases, with 14 bases sitting between them. The CDR3 DNA sequence: TGTGCCAGCAGTTACGGGGGCTCGGTCACTGAAGCTTTCTTT. Protein: CASSYGGSVTEAFF.

This clonotype was picked up many times. The rearrangement links TRBV10-3 to TRBJ1-1; 7 bases map to TRBD1. Unmatched junction bases numbered 4, after V lost 6 bases and J lost 3 bases. Germline V gives CDR1 ENHRY, CDR2 SYGVKD. The CDR3 is made up of 13 amino acids. CDR3 region: CAIRQGQDTEAFF. The DNA of the CDR3 is TGTGCCATCAGACAGGGGCAGGACACTGAAGCTTTCTTT.

This clonotype came up a few times. The genes are TRBV5-5 and TRBJ2-3, with 12 bases matching TRBD2. With V trimmed by 5 bases and J by 2 bases, 3 bases remained unmatched. The CDR3 sequence is 15 residues long. Germline V gene lookup returns CDR1 SGHKS and CDR2 YYEKEE (reference sequence). The CDR3 DNA reads TGTGCCAGCAGTCGACTAGCGGGGGACACAGATACGCAGTATTTT. Translation: CASSRLAGDTDTQYF.

The rearrangement uses TRBV6-5 and TRBJ2-2, with no clear D. The CDR3 runs to 15 residues. Looked up from germline, CDR1 is MNHEY and CDR2 is SVGAGI. V was cut by 2 bases and J by 1 base, with 8 bases left in between. CDR3 in amino acids: CASSYATGNTGELFF. The CDR3 DNA reads as TGTGCCAGCAGTTACGCGACGGGGAACACCGGGGAGCTGTTTTTT.

This sequence joins TRBV18 and TRBJ2-7, with TRBD2 matching 14 bases. With 4 bases clipped from V and 5 bases from J, the junction kept 4 bases outside the gene matches. The germline V gene encodes CDR1 KGHSH and CDR2 LQKENI. This CDR3 has 15 amino acids. The CDR3 DNA follows: TGTGCCAGCTCACAGACTAGCGGGAGGGCCAACGAGCAGTACTTC. As protein: CASSQTSGRANEQYF.

Notes on this clonotype: This may arise from a read error, as a much more abundant clone is one base away. The chain links TRBV18 to TRBJ2-7; D is ambiguous. The germline gives CDR1 KGHSH, CDR2 LQKENI. Deletions cut 2 bases from V and 6 bases from J, with 11 bases between. CDR3 size: 13 residues. CDR3 DNA sequence: TGTGCCAGCTCACCATTGGGGAAATGCGAGCAGTACTTC. It codes for CASSPLGKCEQYF. Full variable domain (missing parts from reference TRBV18 and TRBJ2-7): NAGVMQNPRHLVRRRGQEARLRCSPMKGHSHVYWYRQLPEEGLKFMVYLQKENIIDESGMPKERFSAEFPKEGPSILRIQQVVRGDSAAYFCASSPLGKCEQYFGPGTRLTVT.

The chain employs TRBV4-1 and TRBJ1-2; D uncertain. The CDR3 is 15 residues long. Between the trimmed V and J ends, which lost 4 bases and 4 bases, there was a span of 16 bases. Per germline, CDR1 MGHRA and CDR2 YSYEKL. For the CDR3, the DNA is TGCGCCAGCAGCCGAAGACTAAACGTCGGCTATGGCTACACCTTC. It specifies CASSRRLNVGYGYTF.

This clonotype was found many times. The chain couples TRBV7-2 to TRBJ2-1; D is ambiguous. Germline V gene data show CDR1 as SGHTA and CDR2 as FQGNSA. The CDR3 extends over 14 amino acids. Trimming stripped 5 bases from V and 2 bases from J, with 10 bases between. CDR3 sequence: CASSPARAYNEQFF. DNA of the CDR3: TGTGCCAGCAGCCCGGCAAGGGCCTACAATGAGCAGTTCTTC.

Many counts were recorded for this clonotype. The J gene is TRBJ1-1, the V gene TRBV3-1; no reliable D call. The CDR3 is made up of 12 amino acids. Trimming took 3 bases from V and 4 from J, leaving 6 bases between them. Germline CDR1 and CDR2: LGHDT and YNNKEL (reference sequence). The CDR3 bases are TGTGCCAGCAGCCAGAGGTTCACTGAAGCTTTCTTT. This gives the protein CASSQRFTEAFF.

This clonotype was seen ten or more times. The J gene is TRBJ2-1, the V gene TRBV20-1; TRBD2 agrees at 8 bases. CDR1 is DFQATT and CDR2 is SNEGSKA in the germline V gene (reference sequence). The CDR3 is 17 residues long. After removal of 2 bases from V and 0 bases from J, the junction contained 9 bases not matched to a gene. The CDR3 sequence is CSARPWTSPSSYNEQFF. Here the CDR3 DNA reads TGCAGTGCTAGACCGTGGACTAGCCCGAGCTCCTACAATGAGCAGTTCTTC.

This clonotype was counted ten times or more. The chain combines TRBV7-9 with TRBJ2-1, with a tentative D call TRBD2 (6 bases). CDR3 length equals 14 residues. The ends were cut back, 5 bases at V and 9 bases at J, with 17 bases in the middle. Germline CDR1 is SEHNR and CDR2 is FQNEAQ (reference sequence). The CDR3 sequence is CASSEVGGGGEQFF. The CDR3 coding sequence is TGTGCCAGCAGCGAAGTTGGGGGAGGTGGTGAGCAGTTCTTC.

This clonotype has ten or more counts. One end of the junction does not line up with germline, which may come from a read error. The chain uses TRBV7-3 and TRBJ2-7; 12 bases line up with TRBD2. Germline CDR1 is SGHTA and CDR2 is FQGTGA. The CDR3 sequence is 14 residues long. The CDR3 loop reads CASSVTSGGLEQYF. The CDR3 DNA is TGTGCCAGCAGCGTAACTAGCGGGGGGCTCGAGCAGTACTTC.

This clonotype was seen ten or more times. V and J are TRBV2 and TRBJ2-1; D ambiguous. CDR3 length equals 15 residues. Looked up from germline, CDR1 is SNHLY and CDR2 is FYNNEI. Trimming took off 1 base at V and 0 bases at J, with 7 bases between the two ends. The CDR3 sequence: CASSEDLSSYNEQFF. The CDR3 nucleotides are TGTGCCAGCAGTGAAGACTTGAGCTCCTACAATGAGCAGTTCTTC.

J is TRBJ2-5 and V is TRBV30; D is tentatively TRBD1 or TRBD2 (6 bases each). CDR3 length: 14 amino acids. V was clipped by 3 bases and J by 5 bases, with 16 bases between them. Germline V lookup: CDR1 GTSNPN, CDR2 SVGIG (reference sequence). CDR3 residues: CAWSRTGAGETQYF. CDR3 in DNA: TGTGCCTGGAGCCGAACGGGGGCCGGGGAGACCCAGTACTTC.

This clonotype occurred many times. CDR3 region: CATTLPTGLGGQETQYF. DNA for the CDR3: TGTGCCACGACCCTACCGACAGGTTTGGGGGGTCAAGAGACCCAGTACTTC. The chain couples TRBV2 to TRBJ2-5; the D call may be TRBD1 or TRBD2 (6 bases each). Between the trimmed V and J ends, which lost 10 bases and 2 bases, there was a span of 26 bases. Per germline, CDR1 SNHLY and CDR2 FYNNEI. The CDR3 contains 17 residues.